This TCR beta chain comes out of a study of shared clonotypes between healthy human individuals. About the study: The study used three CD4 naive, three CD4 memory, two CD8 naive and one CD8 memory plate per donor. Study-level findings and limits: Few donors restricted represented genetic and exposure-history diversity.

About this clone: Its specificity is not known.

Sequencing used immunoSEQ multiplex PCR; TCRdb keeps in-frame clones, though not all of them. Of about 1.1 million clones listed, 70% to 80% are singletons. The TCR comes from a man aged 18 to 29 in good health. Some clones in this sample may be carry-over from other donors' samples. The sample was memory CD4+ T cells from PBMCs. Subset: CD45RA-negative fraction.

The CDR3 DNA sequence: TGTGCCAGCAGCGATAACAGGGAGGCAGGATCGGAGACCCAGTACTTC. It yields the protein CASSDNREAGSETQYF. This chain connects TRBV9 to TRBJ2-5; D could derive from TRBD1 or TRBD2 (6 bases each). The V gene lost 3 bases and the J gene lost 5 bases, with 20 bases spanning the gap. Per germline, CDR1 SGDLS and CDR2 YYNGEE. The CDR3 contains 16 residues.